This paragraph covers one T cell receptor beta chain sequence. These data are taken from a study of blood T cell repertoires in COVID-19. Background on the study: Donors in the United States, Italy and Spain gave samples during acute or convalescent COVID-19. T cells, B-cell-depleted T cells, or PBMCs supplied cDNA or gDNA.

Germline-derived CDR1 and CDR2 are SQVTM and ANQGSEA. V lost 2 bases, J lost 2 bases, and 9 bases lay in between. The CDR3 is made up of 13 amino acids. Authors' data handling: Amplification of reference gene primers was used by the study to estimate nucleated cell counts. Sequencing was performed with immunoSEQ multiplex PCR; in TCRdb, only in-frame clones are kept and a portion is missing. V, J and clone size are taken as reported in that table, and D and trimming were inferred from the DNA itself. The sample includes approximately 500,000 clones, around nine tenths seen only once; the top ten take 7.5% to 9.5%.

This TCR derives from a woman in her forties or fifties with COVID-19, enrolled during active disease. The chain couples TRBV29-1 to TRBJ1-1, with no clear D. The sequenced sample was peripheral blood. The CDR3 region is CSVELGGNTEAFF. CDR3 nucleotide sequence: TGCAGCGTTGAATTGGGAGGCAACACTGAAGCTTTCTTT. Full variable domain (outside the CDR3, taken from reference TRBV29-1 and TRBJ1-1): SAVISQKPSRDICQRGTSLTIQCQVDSQVTMMFWYRQQPGQSLTLIATANQGSEATYESGFVIDKFPISRPNLTFSTLTVSNMSPEDSSIYLCSVELGGNTEAFFGQGTRLTVV.